The 6 T cell receptor beta chains below come from one sample, sequenced in a study of blood T cell repertoires in COVID-19. Libraries were prepared by immunoSEQ multiplex PCR; TCRdb keeps only in-frame clonotypes and omits some of them. The table includes about 240,000 clones, 75% to 85% detected once. The specimen was peripheral blood. These receptors were obtained from a woman in her seventies with acute or convalescent COVID-19.

This chain links TRBV15 with TRBJ1-6; the match to TRBD1 covers 10 bases. CDR3 length: 16 residues. With 0 bases clipped from V and 9 bases from J, the junction kept 5 bases outside the gene matches. CDR1 and CDR2 (germline): LNHNV, YYDKDF (reference sequence). CDR3 residues: CATSRDMGQGSSPLHF. The CDR3 DNA is TGTGCCACCAGCAGAGATATGGGACAGGGGTCTTCACCCCTCCACTTT.

Note on this clone: This specimen includes other DNA sequences encoding the same CDR3. The gene calls are TRBV19 and TRBJ2-2; possible D gene TRBD1, 6 bases. With 3 bases removed from V and 4 bases from J, the gap between germline ends came to 9 bases. Germline loops: CDR1 LNHDA, CDR2 SQIVND (reference sequence). The CDR3 has 14 amino acids. CDR3 amino acids: CASSIRGGTGELFF. CDR3 in DNA: TGTGCCAGTAGTATCAGGGGTGGCACCGGGGAGCTGTTTTTT.

The chain combines TRBV19 with TRBJ2-5, with TRBD1 identical over 9 bases. Germline V gives CDR1 LNHDA, CDR2 SQIVND (reference sequence). This CDR3 contains 13 residues. V dropped 4 bases and J dropped 3; count of bases not matched to a gene: 0. Here the CDR3 reads CASSRQGEETQYF. CDR3 bases: TGTGCCAGTAGTAGACAGGGGGAAGAGACCCAGTACTTC.

This chain connects TRBV7-8 to TRBJ2-3; 11 bases line up with TRBD2. The germline gives CDR1 SGHVS, CDR2 FQNEAQ. The junction had 6 bases not matched to a gene; V was cut back by 4 bases and J by 3 bases. The length of the CDR3 is 16 residues. CDR3 protein: CASSSSSGGGTDTQYF. The CDR3 bases are TGTGCCAGCAGCTCAAGTAGCGGGGGGGGTACAGATACGCAGTATTTT.

A single count supports this clone. The J gene is TRBJ1-1, the V gene TRBV6-2 or TRBV6-3; perhaps TRBD1 as D (5 bases). V was clipped by 0 bases and J by 2 bases, with 13 bases between them. The CDR3 contains 16 residues. Germline V gives CDR1 MNHEY, CDR2 SVGEGT. The CDR3 region has the DNA TGTGCCAGCAGTTACTCTGGGAATCAGGGTAACACTGAAGCTTTCTTT. This sequence encodes CASSYSGNQGNTEAFF.

The chain combines TRBV28 with TRBJ2-7, with a possible D match to TRBD2 (6 bases). Germline V gene data show CDR1 as MDHEN and CDR2 as SYDVKM. This CDR3 is built from 15 residues. V was shortened by 7 bases and J by 2 bases, with 18 bases between the two germline ends. CDR3 amino acids: CASKRRVTGTYEQYF. DNA of the CDR3: TGTGCCAGCAAGCGGAGGGTTACTGGGACCTACGAGCAGTACTTC.